The source of this T cell receptor beta chain is a study of T cells in women clearing cervical HPV infection. Study context: HLA type stays a possible confounder, typing being limited.

Clones were read by immunoSEQ multiplex PCR, and TCRdb kept only the in-frame ones, dropping some. The table gives about 35,000 clones; the top ten clones make up roughly 1.5% of it. Worth noting for this clone: The CDR3 is cut off 3 residues early in the read; its end comes from the germline J gene.

The germline CDR1 and CDR2 sequences are SGHVS and FQNEAQ. This CDR3 has 17 residues. This sequence originates from a woman aged 18 to 75 with a cervical HPV16 infection that either progressed to CIN3+ or cleared (not recorded which). Sequenced sample: blood buffy coat. The chain uses TRBV7-8 and TRBJ2-2, with D possibly matching TRBD1 (5 bases). The part of the CDR3 DNA that was read is TGTGCCAGCAGCTTAGTTTTATTGGGGCCTGGGGCCAACGTG. Its translation: CASSLVLLGPGANV. The full-length CDR3 reads as CASSLVLLGPGANVLFF.